A selection of T cell receptor beta chains follows, all from one sample in a study of cytomegalovirus exposure and HLA in healthy donors. The method was immunoSEQ multiplex PCR; TCRdb's version includes in-frame clones alone and lacks a portion of them. The profile shows 150,000 or so clones, around three quarters of them singletons. The specimen was PBMCs. All receptors come from a male donor in good health and CMV-seronegative. Both conserved end residues are trimmed from each CDR3. Fields, in order: J gene, V gene, CDR3 protein.

J gene: TRBJ2-7
V gene: TRBV7-8
CDR3 protein: ASSPPRDFYEQY

J gene: TRBJ2-3
V gene: TRBV5-1
CDR3 protein: ASSLGSGAGGTDTQY

J gene: TRBJ2-7
V gene: TRBV27
CDR3 protein: ASSLEKERPSGQY

J gene: TRBJ2-1
V gene: TRBV7-8
CDR3 protein: ASSKGLAVNEQF

J gene: TRBJ2-1
V gene: TRBV27
CDR3 protein: ASSLGLGHNEQF

J gene: TRBJ1-4
V gene: TRBV5-4
CDR3 protein: ASSAGWAEKLF

J gene: TRBJ2-3
V gene: TRBV10-2
CDR3 protein: ASKDTFTDTQY

J gene: TRBJ2-7
V gene: TRBV28
CDR3 protein: ASSGTGGRVANEQY

J gene: TRBJ2-2
V gene: TRBV4-1
CDR3 protein: ASSQGQDRLWTGELF

J gene: TRBJ2-3
V gene: TRBV5-4
CDR3 protein: ASSLTGSYTDTQY

J gene: TRBJ1-6
V gene: TRBV19
CDR3 protein: ASSPGDLSPLH

J gene: TRBJ1-5
V gene: TRBV2
CDR3 protein: ASSPWGTGPQPQH

J gene: TRBJ2-2
V gene: TRBV29-1
CDR3 protein: SAEGLAANTGELF

J gene: TRBJ2-7
V gene: TRBV7-9
CDR3 protein: SSSSLAGGGRYEQY

J gene: TRBJ2-7
V gene: TRBV2
CDR3 protein: ASSAGTEREQY

J gene: TRBJ2-3
V gene: TRBV5-1
CDR3 protein: ASSRSDGGEFTDTQY

J gene: TRBJ1-6
V gene: TRBV30
CDR3 protein: AWRQGWNSPLH

J gene: TRBJ2-2
V gene: TRBV27
CDR3 protein: ASSTAGGLNTGELL

J gene: TRBJ1-2
V gene: TRBV30
CDR3 protein: ACPGAHGYT

J gene: TRBJ2-2
V gene: TRBV28
CDR3 protein: ASRLRWTGELF

J gene: TRBJ1-5
V gene: TRBV28
CDR3 protein: ASSFLETGLNQPQH

J gene: TRBJ2-1
V gene: TRBV10-3
CDR3 protein: AISGLAGINEQF

J gene: TRBJ2-1
V gene: TRBV4-3
CDR3 protein: ASSQKAASSYNEQF

J gene: TRBJ1-5
V gene: TRBV6-6
CDR3 protein: ASSQPGTGNQPQH

J gene: TRBJ2-7
V gene: TRBV2
CDR3 protein: ASGRLAVYKQY

J gene: TRBJ2-7
V gene: TRBV7-9
CDR3 protein: ASSSEDRVLYEQY

J gene: TRBJ2-7
V gene: TRBV7-2
CDR3 protein: ASSLVTTTRGVGQY